This record covers a single TCR beta chain. Its antigen is not identified. The data belong to a study of T cell responses to AZD1222 COVID-19 vaccine. As for the study in general: Second-dose intervals near 4 or 12 weeks were combined.

Study-level findings and limits: Seropositive AZD1222 recipients at baseline numbered only five or six. The donor group comprised mostly white British people and more females; the analysis possibly underestimated clonal diversity. Spike-specific TCR breadth and depth grew following two AZD1222 doses.

TCRdb keeps only in-frame clones here, not all; method: immunoSEQ multiplex PCR. The table includes some 150,000 clones, roughly nine tenths detected once. This TCR was sampled from an adult in good health. Sequenced here: peripheral blood, sampled on day 0 of AZD1222 vaccination.

The CDR3 nucleotides are TGTGCCAGCAGCTTAGGAGCGGGATCTGGAAACACCATATATTTT. Its protein is CASSLGAGSGNTIYF. J is TRBJ1-3 and V is TRBV7-9; D gene ambiguous. Germline CDR1 SEHNR, CDR2 FQNEAQ (reference sequence). The CDR3 is 15 amino acids. V lost 1 base, J lost 1 base, and 8 bases lay in between.